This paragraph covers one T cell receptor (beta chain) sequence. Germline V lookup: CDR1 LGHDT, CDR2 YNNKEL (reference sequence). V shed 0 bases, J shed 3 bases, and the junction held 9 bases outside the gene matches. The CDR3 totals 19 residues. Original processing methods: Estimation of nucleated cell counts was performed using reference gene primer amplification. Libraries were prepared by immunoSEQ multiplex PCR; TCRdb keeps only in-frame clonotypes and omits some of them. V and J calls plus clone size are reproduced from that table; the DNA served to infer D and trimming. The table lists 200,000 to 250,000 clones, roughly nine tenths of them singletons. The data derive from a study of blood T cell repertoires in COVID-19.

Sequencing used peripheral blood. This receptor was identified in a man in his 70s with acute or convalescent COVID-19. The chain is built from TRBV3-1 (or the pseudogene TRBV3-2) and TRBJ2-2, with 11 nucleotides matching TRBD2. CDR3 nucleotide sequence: TGTGCCAGCAGCCAAGAAGGGCTAGCGGGAGGTAGGGACACCGGGGAGCTGTTTTTT. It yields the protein CASSQEGLAGGRDTGELFF.